This record covers a single T cell receptor beta chain. The antigen is not known. Vbeta (60) and Jbeta (13) primers were used in the PCR. TCRdb's copy holds only in-frame clones and misses some; the assay was immunoSEQ multiplex PCR. This table holds roughly 130,000 clones, approximately 79% found once. This specimen belongs to a study of cytomegalovirus exposure and HLA in healthy donors. General study points: V- and J-gene trimming in TCR beta was tied to a missense DCLRE1C variant by an analysis performed later.

Germline CDR1 is MNHEY and CDR2 is SVGAGI. With 5 bases clipped from V and 4 bases from J, the junction kept 7 bases outside the gene matches. This CDR3 contains 15 residues. Material: PBMCs. This receptor was obtained from a man younger than 30 in good health and CMV-seropositive. The chain uses TRBV6-5 and TRBJ2-7, with TRBD1 matching 11 bases. The CDR3 DNA is TGTGCCAGCAGTGGCCGGACAGGGGGCGGTTACGAGCAGTACTTC. It specifies CASSGRTGGGYEQYF.